This T cell receptor (beta chain) was retrieved from a study of T-cell memory formation after mild COVID-19. The CDR3 runs 12 residues. V lost 5 bases and J lost 7, with 10 bases in between. The germline V gene has CDR1 LGHNA and CDR2 YNFKEQ. After 5'RACE with constant-segment primers, TCR alpha and TCR beta cDNA libraries carrying sample barcodes and UMIs were obtained. TCRdb passed the 5' RACE reads through MiXCR, listing each CDR3 protein once. This table has under 650,000 distinct CDR3 sequences, approximately 19% appearing once. The sample taken for sequencing was PBMCs or a T cell subset sorted from them (not recorded which). J is TRBJ2-3 and V is TRBV4-2, with D unclear. The receptor was derived from an adult woman who had mild COVID-19 (a few samples of this study predate the infection). Cell type and time point are not known. The CDR3 region is CASSFDPNTQYF. DNA of the CDR3: TGTGCCAGCAGCTTCGATCCGAATACGCAGTATTTT.